The present entry profiles one T cell receptor beta chain with its context. Produced via immunoSEQ multiplex PCR; TCRdb's table is partial and in-frame only. The sample carries about 170,000 clones, around 90% recorded once. This specimen belongs to a study of blood T cell repertoires in COVID-19. Across the whole study: Collection of acute and convalescent COVID-19 samples took place in the United States, Italy and Spain. Sources were T cells, B-cell-depleted T cells, or PBMCs; the material itself was cDNA or gDNA.

Germline V lookup: CDR1 MNHEY, CDR2 SMNVEV (reference sequence). The CDR3 sequence is 14 residues long. With V trimmed by 7 bases and J by 4 bases, 10 bases remained unmatched. This sequence joins TRBV27 and TRBJ2-7; 7 bases fit TRBD2. Input material: peripheral blood. This sequence was found in a woman aged 45-65 years with acute or convalescent COVID-19. CDR3 loop: CASTSRESSYEQYF. In nucleotides, the CDR3 is TGTGCCAGCACCTCGCGGGAGTCCTCGTACGAGCAGTACTTC.